This T cell receptor beta chain is from a study of blood T cell repertoires in COVID-19. Using immunoSEQ multiplex PCR, the repertoire was profiled, and TCRdb retains in-frame clones only, with some absent. The sample has some 140,000 clones, approximately 82% seen once. Germline CDR1 and CDR2: MNHEY and SVGAGI. CDR3 size: 15 residues. V lost 7 bases to trimming and J lost 2 bases; unmatched junction nucleotides: 11. The genes are TRBV6-5 and TRBJ2-7; 7 bases map to TRBD1. The source is a man aged 60 to 69 who had recovered from COVID-19. Sequenced: peripheral blood. This CDR3 reads CASTLGRGSTYEQYF. The CDR3 nucleotides are TGTGCCAGCACCCTCGGCAGGGGGTCGACCTACGAGCAGTACTTC.